A single sample gave rise to the 3 T cell receptor beta chains below, sequenced in a study of T cell clonality in common variable immunodeficiency. Notes on the study in general: In common variable immunodeficiency, TCR beta chains reportedly carried fewer deletions and N-nucleotide insertions.

These receptors are not linked to any known antigen. Assay: immunoSEQ multiplex PCR; the TCRdb copy retains only in-frame clones and omits some. This sample has roughly 3,100 clones, each found more than once. Input material: peripheral blood mononuclear cells. The receptor set was obtained from a human donor with common variable immunodeficiency.

This clone has at least ten counts. The sequenced fragment ends 3 residues before the CDR3 boundary, so the rest is inferred from the germline J gene. This chain connects TRBV5-4 to TRBJ2-3, with TRBD2 as a possible D gene (7 bases). The germline V and J ends were trimmed by 3 bases and 3 bases, with 17 bases remaining between them. This CDR3 region has 16 residues. Germline V gene lookup returns CDR1 SGHNT and CDR2 YYREEE (reference sequence). The CDR3 reads CASSSSVRGRTDTQYF. The sequenced part of the CDR3 DNA is TGTGCCAGCAGCTCGTCAGTGCGGGGGCGAACAGATACG.

This clone has ten or more counts. Read data end 3 residues before the CDR3 end; the end is taken from the germline J gene. This chain links TRBV5-1 with TRBJ1-6, with unresolved D. V was pared by 4 bases and J by 10 bases, with 15 bases between. This CDR3 is 14 amino acids long. Germline lookup yields CDR1 SGHRS and CDR2 YFSETQ. The CDR3: CASSRGESGSPLHF. The CDR3 bases that were read are TGCGCCAGCAGCCGCGGTGAATCCGGATCACCC.

In its sample, this clone was seen a few times. One junction end disagrees with the germline gene, perhaps due to a read error. The read ends 3 residues early relative to the CDR3; the germline J gene fills the gap. This chain joins TRBV2 and TRBJ1-6; 9 bases agree with TRBD1. CDR3 length: 15 residues. Germline V gene sequence: CDR1 SNHLY, CDR2 FYNNEI. CDR3 loop: CASRDLTGGNSTLHF. The part of the CDR3 DNA that was read is TGTGCCAGCAGGGACCTGACAGGGGGGAATTCAACC.